This T cell receptor beta chain was profiled in a study of shared clonotypes between healthy human individuals. The repertoire was sequenced with immunoSEQ multiplex PCR; TCRdb's copy has only in-frame clones and lacks some. The sample lists roughly 1,600,000 clones, approximately 98.5% seen once, with roughly 0.35% in the top ten. Germline CDR1 LNHDA, CDR2 SQIVND (reference sequence). The CDR3 spans 16 residues. V dropped 8 bases and J dropped 3 bases, with 20 bases sitting between them. V gene TRBV19 combines with J gene TRBJ1-5; no firm D call. Sample: naive CD4+ T cells sorted from blood. The subset: CD45RA+ positively selected. The source is a man aged 25-45 years in good health. CDR3 amino acids: CASADLTRYYNQPQHF. The CDR3 region has the DNA TGTGCCAGTGCCGATTTGACCAGGTACTACAATCAGCCCCAGCATTTT.